Listed below are T cell receptor beta chains from one sample, sequenced in a study of neurological immune-mediated disorders. TCRdb re-derived calls from the 5' RACE reads in MiXCR, one entry per CDR3 protein. The sample has 53,000 or so distinct CDR3 sequences, 7% to 10% seen once; the top ten hold 1.5% to 2%. The sequencing sample was made of PBMCs. Every receptor here comes from a woman aged 35 to 49 in good health. CDR3s include the opening cysteine and the closing phenylalanine or tryptophan. Each record gives: clone size, V gene, D gene, J gene, CDR3 DNA, CDR3 protein. The D gene is left open where the match is weak. Clone size is not always given. Where it is, it says once, few, many or a class for expanded clones.

abundance: few; v_gene: TRBV6-2/TRBV6-3; d_gene: NA; j_gene: TRBJ1-1; CDR3nt: TGTGCCAGCAGTTACTCGACCGCAGGACCCAGGAACACTGAAGCTTTCTTT; CDR3aa: CASSYSTAGPRNTEAFF
abundance: many; v_gene: TRBV29-1; d_gene: NA; j_gene: TRBJ2-7; CDR3nt: TGCAGCGTTGAGGACGGTACCTACGAGCAGTACTTC; CDR3aa: CSVEDGTYEQYF
abundance: many; v_gene: TRBV10-1; d_gene: NA; j_gene: TRBJ1-6; CDR3nt: TGCGCCAGCAGTGAGAGCCAGGATAATTCACCCCTCCACTTT; CDR3aa: CASSESQDNSPLHF
abundance: many; v_gene: TRBV6-2/TRBV6-3; d_gene: NA; j_gene: TRBJ1-1; CDR3nt: TGTGCCAGCAGTTACTCGACCTGGGGGATCAACACTGAAGCTTTCTTT; CDR3aa: CASSYSTWGINTEAFF
abundance: many; v_gene: TRBV20-1; d_gene: TRBD1; j_gene: TRBJ2-5; CDR3nt: TGCAGTGCTAGATCGACAGGGGGATCAGAGACCCAGTACTTC; CDR3aa: CSARSTGGSETQYF
abundance: many; v_gene: TRBV4-3; d_gene: NA; j_gene: TRBJ1-1; CDR3nt: TGCGCCAGCAGCCAGCAAATGAACACTGAAGCTTTCTTT; CDR3aa: CASSQQMNTEAFF
abundance: many; v_gene: TRBV10-1; d_gene: NA; j_gene: TRBJ2-1; CDR3nt: TGCGCCAGCAGAGGGGGACCCCAGAATGAGCAGTTCTTC; CDR3aa: CASRGGPQNEQFF
abundance: many; v_gene: TRBV6-6; d_gene: NA; j_gene: TRBJ1-2; CDR3nt: TGTGCCAGCAGTTACTCCCAAAACTATGGCTACACCTTC; CDR3aa: CASSYSQNYGYTF
abundance: many; v_gene: TRBV7-2; d_gene: TRBD1; j_gene: TRBJ2-1; CDR3nt: TGTGCCAGCATGATACAGGGGGCAAACTACAATGAGCAGTTCTTC; CDR3aa: CASMIQGANYNEQFF
abundance: many; v_gene: TRBV11-2; d_gene: NA; j_gene: TRBJ2-1; CDR3nt: TGTGCCAGCAGCTTAGGGACCCATGAGCAGTTCTTC; CDR3aa: CASSLGTHEQFF
abundance: many; v_gene: TRBV21-1; d_gene: NA; j_gene: TRBJ1-2; CDR3nt: TGTGCCAGCAGCAAAGGGGACCATCGGGAGTATGGCTACACCTTC; CDR3aa: CASSKGDHREYGYTF
abundance: many; v_gene: TRBV14; d_gene: NA; j_gene: TRBJ1-2; CDR3nt: TGTGCCAGCAGCCACAACAGGGCATACTATGGCTACACCTTC; CDR3aa: CASSHNRAYYGYTF
abundance: many; v_gene: TRBV10-3; d_gene: NA; j_gene: TRBJ1-3; CDR3nt: TGTGCCATCAGTGATCCCGGGATCAACTCTGGAAACACCATATATTTT; CDR3aa: CAISDPGINSGNTIYF
abundance: NA; v_gene: TRBV11-2; d_gene: NA; j_gene: TRBJ1-1; CDR3nt: TGTGCCAGCAGCAGGGACACTGAAGCTTTCTTT; CDR3aa: CASSRDTEAFF
abundance: many; v_gene: TRBV29-1; d_gene: NA; j_gene: TRBJ2-1; CDR3nt: TGCAGCGTTGAATATAGGGCAAAAGATGAGCAGTTCTTC; CDR3aa: CSVEYRAKDEQFF
abundance: medium-sized; v_gene: TRBV4-1; d_gene: TRBD1; j_gene: TRBJ1-4; CDR3nt: TGCGCCAGCACCTCGGAGACAGGGGGATCTAATGAAAAACTGTTTTTT; CDR3aa: CASTSETGGSNEKLFF
abundance: few; v_gene: TRBV9; d_gene: NA; j_gene: TRBJ1-1; CDR3nt: TGTGCCAGCAGCCCCAGACAGTTCATGAACACTGAAGCTTTCTTT; CDR3aa: CASSPRQFMNTEAFF
abundance: many; v_gene: TRBV5-1; d_gene: NA; j_gene: TRBJ2-3; CDR3nt: TGCGCCAGCAGCTACCAGAGGACAGACGATACGCAGTATTTT; CDR3aa: CASSYQRTDDTQYF
abundance: many; v_gene: TRBV5-1; d_gene: TRBD2; j_gene: TRBJ2-3; CDR3nt: TGCGCCAGCAGCTTGGTGGTCGCACTAGCGTCGAGCACAGATACGCAGTATTTT; CDR3aa: CASSLVVALASSTDTQYF
abundance: NA; v_gene: TRBV14; d_gene: TRBD2; j_gene: TRBJ2-7; CDR3nt: TGTGCCAGCAGCCCCCGACTAGCGGGAGGGCTCGAGCAGTACTTC; CDR3aa: CASSPRLAGGLEQYF
abundance: many; v_gene: TRBV5-1; d_gene: TRBD2; j_gene: TRBJ2-3; CDR3nt: TGCGCCAGCAGCTCGGGACTAGCGGAAGGGGGCCCAGATACGCAGTATTTT; CDR3aa: CASSSGLAEGGPDTQYF
abundance: many; v_gene: TRBV5-1; d_gene: NA; j_gene: TRBJ1-1; CDR3nt: TGCGCCAGCAGCGTGGACATGAAGGGTGAAGCTTTCTTT; CDR3aa: CASSVDMKGEAFF
abundance: NA; v_gene: TRBV7-2; d_gene: NA; j_gene: TRBJ2-7; CDR3nt: TGTGCCAGCAGCTTAGGAGGGGGGCGCTCCTACGAGCAGTACTTC; CDR3aa: CASSLGGGRSYEQYF
abundance: many; v_gene: TRBV29-1; d_gene: NA; j_gene: TRBJ2-5; CDR3nt: TGCAGCGCCATACCACAGGGACAAGAGACCCAGTACTTC; CDR3aa: CSAIPQGQETQYF
abundance: many; v_gene: TRBV7-8; d_gene: NA; j_gene: TRBJ1-2; CDR3nt: TGTGCCAGCAGCTTACTCGGGACCACAGTGGGACGGAGCTATGGCTACACCTTC; CDR3aa: CASSLLGTTVGRSYGYTF
abundance: many; v_gene: TRBV6-2/TRBV6-3; d_gene: NA; j_gene: TRBJ2-3; CDR3nt: TGTGCCAGCAGTTATATCGTCCGGGAGGATACGCAGTATTTT; CDR3aa: CASSYIVREDTQYF
abundance: many; v_gene: TRBV5-5; d_gene: TRBD1; j_gene: TRBJ1-5; CDR3nt: TGTGCCAGCAGCTTGGAGAGACAGGGAACTCAGCCCCAGCATTTT; CDR3aa: CASSLERQGTQPQHF
abundance: many; v_gene: TRBV7-9; d_gene: NA; j_gene: TRBJ2-2; CDR3nt: TGTGCCAGCAGCTTAGCGTGGGGTACCGGGGAGCTGTTTTTT; CDR3aa: CASSLAWGTGELFF
abundance: NA; v_gene: TRBV6-5; d_gene: TRBD2; j_gene: TRBJ2-1; CDR3nt: TGTGCCAGCAGTTACTCCTTCGCGGGAGGGTACAATGAGCAGTTCTTC; CDR3aa: CASSYSFAGGYNEQFF
abundance: many; v_gene: TRBV5-1; d_gene: NA; j_gene: TRBJ1-4; CDR3nt: TGCGCCAGCAGCTCTAACCCGGGAGCACAGAATGAAAAACTGTTTTTT; CDR3aa: CASSSNPGAQNEKLFF
abundance: many; v_gene: TRBV12-3/TRBV12-4; d_gene: NA; j_gene: TRBJ1-2; CDR3nt: TGTGCCAGCAGCAGCACCCGGGACCTCTGGGGCTACACCTTC; CDR3aa: CASSSTRDLWGYTF
abundance: many; v_gene: TRBV5-1; d_gene: TRBD1; j_gene: TRBJ2-4; CDR3nt: TGCGCCAGCAGCCCTCGGACAGGGGATTTCCACATTCAGTACTTC; CDR3aa: CASSPRTGDFHIQYF
abundance: many; v_gene: TRBV29-1; d_gene: TRBD2; j_gene: TRBJ2-5; CDR3nt: TGCAGCGTTGCTAGCGGGAGCCGGGAGACCCAGTACTTC; CDR3aa: CSVASGSRETQYF